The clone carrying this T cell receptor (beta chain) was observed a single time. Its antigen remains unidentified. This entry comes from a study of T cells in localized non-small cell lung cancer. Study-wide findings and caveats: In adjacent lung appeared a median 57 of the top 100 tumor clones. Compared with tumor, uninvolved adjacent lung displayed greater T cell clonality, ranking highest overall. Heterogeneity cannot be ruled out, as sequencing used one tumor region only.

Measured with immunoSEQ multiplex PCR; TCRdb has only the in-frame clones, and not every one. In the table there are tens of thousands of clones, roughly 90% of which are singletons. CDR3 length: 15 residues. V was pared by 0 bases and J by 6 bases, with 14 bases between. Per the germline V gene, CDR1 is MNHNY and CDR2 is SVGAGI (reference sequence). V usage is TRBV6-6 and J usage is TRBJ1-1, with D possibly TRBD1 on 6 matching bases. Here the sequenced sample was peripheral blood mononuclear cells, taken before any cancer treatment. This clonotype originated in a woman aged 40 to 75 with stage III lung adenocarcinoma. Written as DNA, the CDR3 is TGTGCCAGCAGTTACTCGCCCCCCTCAGGGGCTGAAGCTTTCTTT. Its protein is CASSYSPPSGAEAFF.